These T cell receptor beta chains were read from a single sample in a study of cytomegalovirus exposure and HLA in healthy donors. Repertoires were generated with immunoSEQ multiplex PCR, while TCRdb's copy carries only in-frame clones and drops some. Among about 200,000 clones listed, 70% to 90% were seen once. What was sequenced was PBMCs. Receptors were obtained from a man aged 25-40 years in good health and CMV-seronegative. Both conserved end residues are trimmed from each CDR3.

V	J	CDR3
TRBV4-3	TRBJ2-7	ASSQDWRQGYEQY
TRBV5-4	TRBJ1-1	ASSFSRDAEAF
TRBV5-1	TRBJ2-3	ASSLAGVDTQY
TRBV6-5	TRBJ1-5	ASSVAEEVPQH
TRBV9	TRBJ2-3	ASSVGTGTGKDTQY
TRBV10-2	TRBJ2-7	ASSARTLYEQY
TRBV15	TRBJ1-1	ATSRGGGTEAF
TRBV18	TRBJ2-3	ASFSGTDTQY
TRBV6-5	TRBJ2-7	ASSYSGYRAHEQY
TRBV6-4	TRBJ2-2	ASSETGGLFPGELF
TRBV27	TRBJ2-2	ASSLRLSRSGELF
TRBV7-3	TRBJ2-7	ASSLKPGSYEQY
TRBV19	TRBJ2-7	ASSSSTYEQY
TRBV5-6	TRBJ2-3	ASSLRVGGADTQY
TRBV23-1	TRBJ1-2	ASSQPDRDRGCRCGYT
TRBV5-1	TRBJ2-4	ASSSTAGTANQLAKNIQY
TRBV21-1	TRBJ2-3	ASTLPTPSWDRG
TRBV5-6	TRBJ1-2	ASSSDSQLSGYT
TRBV11-2	TRBJ2-7	ASSPGWREQY
TRBV28	TRBJ1-4	ASSSPRGLNEKLF
TRBV11-3	TRBJ2-2	ASSLDRGETGELF
TRBV6-1	TRBJ2-1	ASSGRTGGTYNEQF
TRBV6-5	TRBJ1-2	ASSYPGQAASGYT
TRBV6-1	TRBJ1-1	ASSDAGVRSNTEAF
TRBV5-6	TRBJ2-7	ASSLRVNEQY
TRBV5-1	TRBJ2-3	ASSLLPLGDTQY
TRBV10-2	TRBJ1-2	ASSELHLTGLDGYT
TRBV4-3	TRBJ2-2	ASSQPFGQGNTGELF